A single sample gave rise to the 23 T cell receptor beta chains below, sequenced in a study of vaccination effects on CD4 cells after COVID-19. Antigen-specific CD4+ T cell clonotypes were called by their expansion after viral peptide-pool culture in ViraFEST. Culturing for approximately 10 days preceded CD4+ T cell isolation. Among the vaccine recipients, none had a prior SARS-CoV-2 infection, and nucleocapsid antibodies were negative. Assay used: immunoSEQ multiplex PCR; TCRdb lists only in-frame clones, some missing. The sample gives about 28,000 clones, about 80% of which show up once; 25% to 35% is in the top ten. Which antigens these TCRs recognize remains unknown. The sequenced sample was CD4+ T cells from PBMCs cultured with SARS-CoV-2 spike peptides, obtained before COVID-19 vaccination. The receptors derive from a human donor who received a COVID-19 vaccine.

This clone was counted only a few times. J is TRBJ2-3 and V is TRBV7-9; no definite D call. Deletions cut 6 bases from V and 1 base from J, with 17 bases between. This CDR3 comprises 16 residues. Germline-derived CDR1 and CDR2 are SEHNR and FQNEAQ (reference sequence). Here the CDR3 reads CASRGWRSAGTDTQYF. In nucleotides, the CDR3 is TGTGCCAGCAGGGGTTGGCGGTCGGCGGGCACAGATACGCAGTATTTT.

The CDR3 spells CASSLGGDNEQFF. In nucleotides, the CDR3 is TGCGCCAGCAGCTTGGGGGGGGACAATGAGCAGTTCTTC. The J gene is TRBJ2-1, the V gene TRBV5-1; the D gene is possibly TRBD2 (6 bases). Germline V lookup: CDR1 SGHRS, CDR2 YFSETQ. The CDR3 runs to 13 residues. The germline V and J ends were trimmed by 0 bases and 5 bases, with 6 bases remaining between them.

The sample holds one count of this clone. The rearrangement links TRBV5-1 to TRBJ2-2; 8 nucleotides agree with TRBD1. This CDR3 region has 19 residues. Germline loops: CDR1 SGHRS, CDR2 YFSETQ. The J segment lost 1 base and the V segment lost 0 bases, leaving 11 bases of the junction unmatched. DNA of the CDR3: TGCGCCAGCAGCTTGGGGCCTCGGACAGGGAGGCTGAACACCGGGGAGCTGTTTTTT. This translates into CASSLGPRTGRLNTGELFF.

CDR3 in amino acids: CAISSDRGHEQYF. CDR3 DNA sequence: TGTGCCATCAGTTCCGACAGGGGCCACGAGCAGTACTTC. The chain couples TRBV10-3 to TRBJ2-7; 8 bases agree with TRBD1. The V segment lost 5 bases and the J segment 5 bases; nucleotides outside the gene matches: 5. Germline V gene lookup returns CDR1 ENHRY and CDR2 SYGVKD. The CDR3 contains 13 residues.

The chain's CDR3 is CASSPPSHHYGYTF. The DNA for the CDR3 is TGTGCCAGCAGCCCGCCGAGTCACCACTATGGCTACACCTTC. This sequence joins TRBV9 and TRBJ1-2; D is undetermined. The ends were cut back, 4 bases at V and 3 bases at J, with 13 bases in the middle. CDR3 length equals 14 residues. Per germline, CDR1 SGDLS and CDR2 YYNGEE.

This chain connects TRBV7-8 to TRBJ2-1; TRBD2 aligns across 9 bases. The CDR3 loop spans 15 amino acids. CDR1 SGHVS and CDR2 FQNEAQ come from the germline V gene. Trimming at V came to 3 bases and at J to 7 bases, leaving 7 bases not matched to a gene. The CDR3 region is CASSFQRGANNEQFF. The CDR3 region has the DNA TGTGCCAGCAGCTTCCAGCGGGGGGCCAATAATGAGCAGTTCTTC.

V and J are TRBV6-5 and TRBJ2-5; 9 bases line up with TRBD1. With V trimmed by 6 bases and J by 5 bases, 10 bases remained unmatched. Germline lookup yields CDR1 MNHEY and CDR2 SVGAGI. The CDR3 sequence is 15 residues long. In DNA form, the CDR3 reads TGTGCCAGCAGACGCTCCGGGACAGGGAGGGAGACCCAGTACTTC. Translated, it gives CASRRSGTGRETQYF.

The CDR3 DNA follows: TGTGCCAGCAGCTTACTCGGGACAGTCTCCTACGAGCAGTACTTC. Translating it yields CASSLLGTVSYEQYF. The V call is TRBV11-1, the J call TRBJ2-7, with 7 nucleotides matching TRBD1. This CDR3 contains 15 residues. Trimming removed 2 bases from V and 0 bases from J; junction bases left unmatched: 4. Germline V gene data show CDR1 as SGHAT and CDR2 as FQDESV (reference sequence). Full variable domain (rest looked up from reference TRBV11-1 and TRBJ2-7): EAEVAQSPRYKITEKSQAVAFWCDPISGHATLYWYRQILGQGPELLVQFQDESVVDDSQLPKDRFSAERLKGVDSTLKIQPAELGDSAMYLCASSLLGTVSYEQYFGPGTRLTVT.

The count of this clone is one. The gene calls are TRBV13 and TRBJ2-5; TRBD2 aligns across 12 bases. J gave up 5 bases and V 0 bases, and 7 bases lay outside the gene matches. The CDR3 runs to 17 residues. The germline V gene has CDR1 PRHDT and CDR2 FYEKMQ (reference sequence). The CDR3 DNA sequence: TGTGCCAGCAGCTTAGGCCTAGCGGGGGGGCCCGCCGAGACCCAGTACTTC. The encoded protein is CASSLGLAGGPAETQYF.

This chain links TRBV10-3 with TRBJ2-3, with 7 bases aligning to TRBD1. In germline, CDR1 is ENHRY, CDR2 SYGVKD. V lost 0 bases, J lost 2 bases, and 5 bases stayed unmatched. The CDR3 runs to 16 residues. The CDR3 here is CAISESKGGATDTQYF. CDR3 sequence (DNA): TGTGCCATCAGTGAGTCTAAAGGGGGCGCCACAGATACGCAGTATTTT.

A few counts support this clone. The chain employs TRBV2 and TRBJ1-1; maybe TRBD1 (6 bases). V lost 4 bases to trimming and J lost 4 bases, with 16 bases between them. CDR3 length: 15 amino acids. Germline V CDR1 and CDR2: SNHLY, FYNNEI. In nucleotides, the CDR3 is TGTGCCAGCAGTGGGGGGCGGCTAAAGACCACTGAAGCTTTCTTT. It is translated as CASSGGRLKTTEAFF. Looking up the rest from reference TRBV2 and TRBJ1-1 gives the full variable domain: EPEVTQTPSHQVTQMGQEVILRCVPISNHLYFYWYRQILGQKVEFLVSFYNNEISEKSEIFDDQFSVERPDGSNFTLKIRSTKLEDSAMYFCASSGGRLKTTEAFFGQGTRLTVV.

This clone has more than one count but fewer than ten. V usage is TRBV18 and J usage is TRBJ2-7; D is perhaps TRBD1 or TRBD2 (5 bases each). The germline CDR1 and CDR2 sequences are KGHSH and LQKENI. Trimming left V 2 bases short and J 2 bases short, with 13 bases between. This CDR3 is built from 15 residues. The CDR3 protein is CASSPGGNRAYEQYF. In DNA form, the CDR3 reads TGTGCCAGCTCACCAGGGGGTAATAGGGCCTACGAGCAGTACTTC.

This chain connects TRBV5-6 to TRBJ2-7; D may be TRBD2 (6 bases). CDR3 length: 15 amino acids. From germline, CDR1 is SGHDT and CDR2 YYEEEE. Between the trimmed V and J ends, which lost 1 base and 5 bases, there was a span of 16 bases. CDR3 coding DNA: TGTGCCAGCAGCTTGTTCGGAGGGAATGGGAACGAGCAGTACTTC. It translates to CASSLFGGNGNEQYF.

By share of the sample, this clone is medium-sized. The CDR3 sequence: CASSHGTANSPLHF. As DNA, the CDR3 is TGTGCCAGCAGCCATGGGACCGCTAATTCACCCCTCCACTTT. This sequence joins TRBV3-1 (or the pseudogene TRBV3-2) and TRBJ1-6, with TRBD1 as a possible D gene (5 bases). V lost 3 bases and J 6 bases, leaving 9 bases between the germline ends. CDR3 size: 14 residues. CDR1 and CDR2 (germline): LGHDT, YNNKEL (reference sequence).

This clone has a handful of counts. The chain couples TRBV12-3 or TRBV12-4 to TRBJ1-2; no clear D gene. Trimming shortened V by 5 bases and J by 8 bases, and 15 bases separated the two germline ends. This CDR3 region has 13 residues. For the CDR3, the DNA is TGTGCCAGCAGTCGGGGAGGGTATGAGGGCTACACCTTC. Translated, it gives CASSRGGYEGYTF.

The gene calls are TRBV5-8 and TRBJ1-2; D is perhaps TRBD1 (6 bases). Between the trimmed V and J ends, which lost 0 bases and 3 bases, there was a span of 12 bases. This CDR3 is built from 15 residues. Germline V lookup: CDR1 SGHTS, CDR2 YDEGEE. In DNA, the CDR3 is TGTGCCAGCAGCTTGGTCGGGGGCGGATACTATGGCTACACCTTC. Translating gives CASSLVGGGYYGYTF.

This clone appeared a single time. V gene TRBV7-6 combines with J gene TRBJ2-5; D is uncertain. This CDR3 region has 13 residues. Germline V gene lookup returns CDR1 SGHVS and CDR2 FNYEAQ. V was cut by 5 bases and J by 5 bases, with 12 bases left in between. DNA for the CDR3: TGTGCCAGCAGCGCCCGACGGTTGGAGACCCAGTACTTC. It yields the protein CASSARRLETQYF. Based on the CDR3 plus reference TRBV7-6 and TRBJ2-5, the full variable domain is GAGVSQSPRYKVTKRGQDVALRCDPISGHVSLYWYRQALGQGPEFLTYFNYEAQQDKSGLPNDRFSAERPEGSISTLTIQRTEQRDSAMYRCASSARRLETQYFGPGTRLLVL.

The V gene is TRBV7-9, the J gene TRBJ2-7; D may be TRBD2 (6 bases). CDR3 size: 14 residues. V was shortened by 1 base and J by 2 bases, with 9 bases between the two germline ends. Germline V gives CDR1 SEHNR, CDR2 FQNEAQ (reference sequence). CDR3 DNA sequence: TGTGCCAGCAGCTTAGGGCCGGGGGCCTACGAGCAGTACTTC. The encoded protein is CASSLGPGAYEQYF.

The chain has TRBV7-8 and TRBJ2-7; 8 nucleotides match TRBD1. CDR3 length: 14 amino acids. CDR1 and CDR2 from the germline V gene are SGHVS and FQNEAQ. The ends lost 4 bases at V and 4 bases at J; junction bases unmatched: 6. The CDR3 loop reads CASSYRTGTYEQYF. Written as DNA, the CDR3 is TGTGCCAGCAGCTACCGGACAGGGACGTACGAGCAGTACTTC.

This clone came up once. The V and J genes are TRBV10-1 and TRBJ1-2, with TRBD1 matching over 9 bases. The CDR3 is made up of 17 amino acids. V lost 7 bases and J lost 0; bases outside the gene matches: 12. Germline CDR1 reads WNHNN; CDR2 reads SYGVQD (reference sequence). The CDR3 spells CASNLNWTGATNYGYTF. The CDR3 DNA reads TGCGCCAGCAACCTTAACTGGACAGGGGCGACTAACTATGGCTACACCTTC.

V is TRBV19 and J is TRBJ2-2, with 8 positions matching TRBD1. The CDR3 has 14 amino acids. V lost 5 bases to trimming and J lost 5 bases; unmatched junction nucleotides: 4. Germline CDR1 and CDR2: LNHDA and SQIVND (reference sequence). The DNA for the CDR3 is TGTGCCAGTAGTCAATGGACAGGGACCGGGGAGCTGTTTTTT. As protein: CASSQWTGTGELFF.

The rearrangement joins TRBV7-9 to TRBJ1-1; 8 bases match TRBD1. Germline loops: CDR1 SEHNR, CDR2 FQNEAQ (reference sequence). Trimming cost V 2 bases and J 5 bases; bases outside gene matches: 7. The CDR3 extends over 15 amino acids. CDR3 amino acids: CASSLQGQGRTEAFF. CDR3 nucleotide sequence: TGTGCCAGCAGCTTACAAGGACAGGGAAGAACTGAAGCTTTCTTT. Full variable domain (outside the CDR3, taken from reference TRBV7-9 and TRBJ1-1): DTGVSQNPRHKITKRGQNVTFRCDPISEHNRLYWYRQTLGQGPEFLTYFQNEAQLEKSRLLSDRFSAERPKGSFSTLEIQRTEQGDSAMYLCASSLQGQGRTEAFFGQGTRLTVV.

This clone was counted a single time. The chain couples TRBV4-1 to TRBJ1-1; no clear D. The CDR3 spans 15 residues. Trimming stripped 5 bases from V and 1 base from J, with 14 bases between. Germline V lookup: CDR1 MGHRA, CDR2 YSYEKL. DNA of the CDR3: TGCGCCAGCAGCACCCCTTTGGGGAAGAACACTGAAGCTTTCTTT. Residues: CASSTPLGKNTEAFF.